The 23 T cell receptor beta chains given below trace back to one sample, sequenced in a study of tumor and adjacent non-tumor tissue in lung cancer. The template was RNA from unsorted bulk tissue. A modified ARM-PCR protocol with three rounds of nested PCR amplified TCRbeta. TCRdb analysed the multiplex PCR reads with MiXCR anew, one entry per CDR3 protein. Here the sample spans some 93,000 distinct CDR3 sequences, 65% to 75% being singletons. The sample taken for sequencing was lung tumor tissue. The receptors shown here come from a man aged 60 to 69 with non-small cell lung cancer.

As to this clonotype: An end of the junction does not agree with germline; a read error may underlie this. The chain combines TRBV6-1 with TRBJ1-5; TRBD1 might be the D (5 bases). This CDR3 is built from 15 residues. Germline-derived CDR1 and CDR2 are MNHNS and SASEGT. DNA of the CDR3: TGTACCAGCAGGGCCAGGACCATGGGCAATCAGCCCCAGCATTTT. Translating it yields CTSRARTMGNQPQHF.

The gene calls are TRBV12-3 or TRBV12-4 and TRBJ2-3; TRBD1 aligns across 7 bases. CDR3 length equals 14 residues. V lost 5 bases, J lost 4 bases, and 6 bases stayed unmatched. CDR3 sequence reads: CASSPGQLADTQYF. CDR3 in DNA: TGTGCCAGCAGTCCGGGACAGCTAGCAGATACGCAGTATTTT.

At least ten counts were recorded for this clonotype. The rearrangement joins TRBV20-1 to TRBJ2-4; 15 bases match TRBD2. The length of the CDR3 is 17 residues. Trimming cost V 5 bases and J 1 base; bases outside gene matches: 6. The germline CDR1 and CDR2 sequences are DFQATT and SNEGSKA (reference sequence). This CDR3 is CSAPGLAGGPAKNIQYF. The CDR3 DNA reads TGCAGTGCTCCGGGACTAGCGGGAGGACCCGCCAAAAACATTCAGTACTTC.

As concerns this clonotype: One end of the junction fails to match germline, which may point to a read error. The CDR3 sequence: CSVARTPWILESHYF. The CDR3 bases are TGCAGCGTAGCCCGGACGCCTTGGATCCTCGAGTCCCATTACTTC. The V gene is TRBV29-1, the J gene TRBJ2-5; D gene uncertain. Germline loops: CDR1 SQVTM, CDR2 ANQGSEA. CDR3 length equals 15 residues.

Turning to this clonotype: The junction departs from the called germline gene at one end, perhaps through a read error. The CDR3 region has the DNA TGTGCCAGCAGGCAAAGACACGGGGTCAACGTCCTGACTTTC. It encodes CASRQRHGVNVLTF. The chain combines TRBV12-3 or TRBV12-4 with TRBJ2-6; weak D call: TRBD2 (5 bases). The CDR3 consists of 14 residues.

Concerning this clonotype itself: Possible read error: a much larger clone is one base away. The V call is TRBV5-1, the J call TRBJ2-5; 8 nucleotides agree with TRBD2. This CDR3 comprises 16 residues. Germline CDR1 is SGHRS and CDR2 is YFSETQ. Unmatched junction bases numbered 10, after V lost 1 base and J lost 5 bases. In DNA form, the CDR3 reads TGCGCCAGCAGCTTGAATGTAGCGGGGCCCCATGAGACCCAGTACTTC. Residues: CASSLNVAGPHETQYF.

A note on this clonotype: The missing conserved phenylalanine or tryptophan at the end of this CDR3 makes a read error likely. This chain joins TRBV29-1 and TRBJ1-2; the D gene is possibly TRBD1 (6 bases). The V end was cut by 6 bases, the J end by 5 bases, with 16 bases between. CDR1 SQVTM and CDR2 ANQGSEA come from the germline V gene. The CDR3 covers 13 residues. CDR3 nucleotide sequence: TGCAGCGTCCCGGGACACCTGGAGTATGGCTACACCTTA. Amino acids: CSVPGHLEYGYTL.

At least ten counts were recorded for this clonotype. The chain recombines TRBV12-3 or TRBV12-4 with TRBJ1-5, with a weak D call TRBD1 (6 bases). The CDR3 sequence is 14 residues long. Trimming left V 7 bases short and J 7 bases short, with 17 bases between. Written as DNA, the CDR3 is TGTGCCAGCACTAACGACAGGTTAAACCAGCCCCAGCATTTT. This codes for CASTNDRLNQPQHF.

Many counts were recorded for this clonotype. V gene TRBV29-1 combines with J gene TRBJ2-5; unclear D gene. V was clipped by 2 bases and J by 4 bases, with 2 bases between them. CDR3 length: 10 residues. The germline V gene has CDR1 SQVTM and CDR2 ANQGSEA. DNA for the CDR3: TGCAGCGTTGAAAGAGAGACCCAGTACTTC. Translated: CSVERETQYF. The whole variable domain, remainder taken from reference TRBV29-1 and TRBJ2-5, is SAVISQKPSRDICQRGTSLTIQCQVDSQVTMMFWYRQQPGQSLTLIATANQGSEATYESGFVIDKFPISRPNLTFSTLTVSNMSPEDSSIYLCSVERETQYFGPGTRLLVL.

This clonotype has only a few counts. This may be a read error: a much more frequent sequence differs by one nucleotide. This chain uses TRBV12-3 or TRBV12-4 with TRBJ2-7; 10 bases are shared with TRBD2. The CDR3 loop spans 14 amino acids. With V trimmed by 5 bases and J by 5 bases, 6 bases remained unmatched. The CDR3 reads CASSPGTSAHEQYF. The DNA of the CDR3 is TGTGCCAGCAGTCCCGGGACTAGCGCCCACGAGCAGTACTTC.

Turning to this clonotype: A read error may account for a junction end that differs from germline. V gene TRBV11-3 combines with J gene TRBJ2-5; a weak D match, TRBD1 (6 bases). This CDR3 is built from 17 residues. Germline V CDR1 and CDR2: SGHNT, YENEEA. This chain's CDR3 is CASSLVISQGYQGTQYF. The CDR3 region has the DNA TGTGCCAGCAGTTTAGTTATCTCCCAGGGGTACCAAGGGACCCAGTACTTC.

On this clonotype itself: Compared with germline, one end of the junction differs, possibly owing to a read error. This chain joins TRBV6-2 or TRBV6-3 and TRBJ2-7; 7 nucleotides align to TRBD2. The CDR3 is made up of 15 amino acids. Looked up from germline, CDR1 is MNHEY and CDR2 is SVGEGT. This chain's CDR3 is CASTSVLARAGEQYF. CDR3 DNA: TGTGCGAGCACCTCCGTGCTAGCGAGAGCGGGGGAGCAGTACTTC.

A remark on this clonotype: At one of its ends the junction is not consistent with the germline gene, which may arise from a read error. The V gene is TRBV12-3 or TRBV12-4, the J gene TRBJ2-6; possible D gene TRBD2, 6 bases. This CDR3 has 17 amino acids. The CDR3 spells CASSPGTPISGANVLTF. Written as DNA, the CDR3 is TGTGCTAGCAGTCCTGGGACTCCTATCTCTGGGGCCAACGTCCTGACTTTC.

About this clonotype itself: This likely comes from a read error, as the CDR3 has no conserved phenylalanine or tryptophan at its end. V and J are TRBV4-3 and TRBJ2-3, with 12 bases matching TRBD2. Unmatched junction bases numbered 3, after V lost 0 bases and J lost 5 bases. The CDR3 totals 16 residues. Germline CDR1 and CDR2: LGHNA and YSLEER. For the CDR3, the DNA is TGCGCCAGCAGCCAAGATGTACTAGCGGGAGGAGATACGCAGTATCTT. Encoded protein: CASSQDVLAGGDTQYL.

This clonotype was seen a few times. A much larger clone differs by one base, so this may be a read error. V and J are TRBV24-1 and TRBJ2-2, with D maybe TRBD1 (5 bases). The CDR3 contains 14 residues. Germline V gene lookup returns CDR1 KGHDR and CDR2 SFDVKD. V shed 8 bases and J shed 5 bases, with 14 bases lying between them. DNA of the CDR3: TGTGCCACCAATGACCAGACAGTGACCGGGGAGCTGTTTTTT. Translating gives CATNDQTVTGELFF.

In the case of this clonotype: At one boundary the junction diverges from the germline segment, which might be a read error. CDR3 DNA sequence: TGTTCCAGTCACAGAAGGAATCAGCCCCAGCATTTT. This gives the protein CSSHRRNQPQHF. This sequence joins TRBV6-1 and TRBJ1-5; D gene uncertain. Germline V gene data show CDR1 as MNHNS and CDR2 as SASEGT. The CDR3 is 12 residues long.

On this clonotype: With a much larger clone just one base away, this may be a read error. DNA for the CDR3: TGCGCCAGCAGCTCATGGGGACTAAGGGGGCCCAAAGATACGCAGTATTTT. It is translated as CASSSWGLRGPKDTQYF. The V call is TRBV5-1, the J call TRBJ2-3; D tentatively fits TRBD1 or TRBD2 (7 bases each). The germline CDR1 and CDR2 sequences are SGHRS and YFSETQ. The CDR3 covers 17 residues. Trimming removed 3 bases from V and 5 bases from J, with 22 bases in between.

Points on this clonotype: This may arise from a read error, as a much more abundant clone is one base away. The gene calls are TRBV20-1 and TRBJ1-5; D remains unclear. The CDR3 length is 14 residues. CDR1 is DFQATT, CDR2 SNEGSKA, per germline (reference sequence). The CDR3 bases are TGCATTGCTAGAGATCCGGGAGACAATCAGCCCCAGCATTTT. Translating it yields CIARDPGDNQPQHF.

Concerning this clonotype: The junction departs from the called germline gene at one end, perhaps through a read error. The chain links TRBV6-2 or TRBV6-3 to TRBJ2-7; D remains unclear. Germline values: CDR1 MNHEY, CDR2 SVGEGT. This CDR3 has 12 amino acids. The CDR3 spells CASSYPSYEQYF. CDR3 DNA sequence: TGTGCCAGCAGTTACCCCAGCTACGAACAGTACTTC.

This clonotype was picked up one time. A clone one base away is much larger, so this may be a read error. V gene TRBV20-1 combines with J gene TRBJ2-1; 14 bases align to TRBD2. This CDR3 spans 20 amino acids. Germline assignment: CDR1 DFQATT and CDR2 SNEGSKA (reference sequence). The CDR3 spells CSARARGGLAGGKSSNDQFF. The DNA for the CDR3 is TGCAGTGCTAGAGCTAGGGGAGGACTAGCGGGAGGTAAGAGTTCGAATGATCAGTTCTTC.

Points on this clonotype: A junction boundary mismatches the germline segment, possibly from a read error. DNA of the CDR3: TGTGCCAGCAGTTGGGGACTAGCGCGAGTTTTCTATGAACAGTTCTTC. Its translation: CASSWGLARVFYEQFF. This chain uses TRBV6-2 or TRBV6-3 with TRBJ2-1; TRBD2 aligns across 10 bases. Looked up from germline, CDR1 is MNHEY and CDR2 is SVGEGT. The CDR3 runs to 16 residues.

CDR3 protein: CASNLALTTDTGWNGHTF. The DNA for the CDR3 is TGTGCCAGCAATTTGGCATTAACTACGGACACCGGGTGGAACGGCCACACCTTC. The genes are TRBV6-6 and TRBJ1-2; TRBD1 is a possible D gene (5 bases). The V end lost 7 bases, the J end lost 12 bases, and 36 bases lay between the germline ends. CDR1 MNHNY and CDR2 SVGAGI come from the germline V gene (reference sequence). This CDR3 spans 18 amino acids.

This clonotype was picked up a small number of times. In DNA, the CDR3 is TGTGCCAGTAGTACCTCTAGAATAGCGGGTTCCTACAATGAGCAGTTCTTC. Translation: CASSTSRIAGSYNEQFF. This rearrangement joins TRBV19 to TRBJ2-1; 7 bases agree with TRBD2. J was trimmed by 1 base and V by 4 bases; bases with no gene match: 10. This CDR3 comprises 17 residues. Per the germline V gene, CDR1 is LNHDA and CDR2 is SQIVND (reference sequence).